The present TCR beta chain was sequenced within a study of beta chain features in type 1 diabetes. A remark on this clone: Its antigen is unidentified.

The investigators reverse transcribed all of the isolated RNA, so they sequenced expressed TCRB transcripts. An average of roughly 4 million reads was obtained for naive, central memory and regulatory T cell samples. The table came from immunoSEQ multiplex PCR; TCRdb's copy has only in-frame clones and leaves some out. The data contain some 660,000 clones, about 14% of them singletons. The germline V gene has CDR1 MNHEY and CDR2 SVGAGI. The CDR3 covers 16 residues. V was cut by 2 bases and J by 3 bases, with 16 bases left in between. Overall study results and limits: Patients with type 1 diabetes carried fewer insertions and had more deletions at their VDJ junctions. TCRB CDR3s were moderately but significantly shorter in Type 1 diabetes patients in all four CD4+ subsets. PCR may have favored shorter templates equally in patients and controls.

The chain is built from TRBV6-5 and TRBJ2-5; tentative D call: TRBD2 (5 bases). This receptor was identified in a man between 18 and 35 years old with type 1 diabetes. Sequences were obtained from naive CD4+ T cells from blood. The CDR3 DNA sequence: TGTGCCAGCAGTTACGCTGGGGTCGGGATTGAAGAGACCCAGTACTTC. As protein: CASSYAGVGIEETQYF.